The 8 T cell receptor beta chains reported below all come from one sample, sequenced in a study of tumor-infiltrating lymphocytes in primary liver carcinoma. Co-extracting RNA and DNA was done with about 20-34 mg of unsorted bulk tissue as input. From roughly 0.5 ug total RNA, TCR beta cDNA was generated with a primer in the constant region. For TCR beta, libraries were produced by three nested multiplex PCR rounds using slightly modified ARM-PCR. A C-beta reverse primer and TRBV1-TRBV30 forward primers served in each of the first two PCR rounds, at around 10 cycles apiece. Via MiXCR, TCRdb re-called the multiplex PCR reads, giving one row per CDR3 protein. The repertoire consists of more than 95,000 distinct CDR3 sequences, with 82% occurring once and the leading ten covering more than 15%. Material: liver tumor tissue from sampling region 3. Subset given: tumor region T3, left-lateral pole. These receptors originate from a man in his forties with primary liver carcinoma and hepatitis B virus infection.

A note on this clonotype: One junction end does not reproduce the germline sequence, and a read error may be involved. The chain combines TRBV11-2 with TRBJ1-5; maybe TRBD1 (6 bases). This CDR3 contains 17 residues. Germline CDR1 and CDR2: SGHAT and FQNNGV. The CDR3 is CASSLVRVTGSSQPQHF. DNA for the CDR3: TGTGCTAGCAGCTTAGTACGGGTAACAGGGAGCAGTCAGCCCCAGCATTTT.

A word on this clonotype: Germline and junction disagree at one end, which may indicate a read error. The chain carries TRBV28 and TRBJ2-2; no definite D call. CDR1 MDHEN and CDR2 SYDVKM come from the germline V gene. The CDR3 sequence is 15 residues long. The CDR3 protein is CASSRTAENIGELFF. The CDR3, as DNA: TGTGCCAGCAGTCGAACGGCAGAGAACATCGGGGAGCTGTTTTTT. The full variable domain, its missing parts supplied by reference TRBV28 and TRBJ2-2, is DVKVTQSSRYLVKRTGEKVFLECVQDMDHENMFWYRQDPGLGLRLIYFSYDVKMKEKGDIPEGYSVSREKKERFSLILESASTNQTSMYLCASSRTAENIGELFFGEGSRLTVL.

On this clonotype itself: No conserved phenylalanine or tryptophan is present at the end of the CDR3, so a read error is the likely explanation. Because the CDR3's place on the DNA is in doubt, the DNA is left out and the CDR3 is given as listed by TCRdb. The chain carries TRBV29-1 and TRBJ2-1; the DNA was not compared with TRBD2, the D call given in the table. The germline V gene has CDR1 SQVTM and CDR2 ANQGSEA. A total of 13 residues make up the CDR3, ends included. Here the CDR3 reads CSDARDFTREQSS.

On this clonotype itself: A much larger clone lies a single base off, so this may be a read error. This rearrangement joins TRBV28 to TRBJ2-5, with unresolved D. Trimming took off 4 bases at V and 5 bases at J, with 17 bases between the two ends. The CDR3 has 15 amino acids. Germline loops: CDR1 MDHEN, CDR2 SYDVKM. The CDR3 loop reads CASSSPVNRRETQYF. In DNA, the CDR3 is TGTGCCAGCAGTTCTCCCGTGAACCGAAGGGAGACCCAGTACTTC. Drawing the rest from reference TRBV28 and TRBJ2-5, the complete variable domain is DVKVTQSSRYLVKRTGEKVFLECVQDMDHENMFWYRQDPGLGLRLIYFSYDVKMKEKGDIPEGYSVSREKKERFSLILESASTNQTSMYLCASSSPVNRRETQYFGPGTRLLVL.

Points on this clonotype: The junction differs from germline at one of its ends, possibly a read error. The rearrangement joins TRBV24-1 to TRBJ2-3; the match to TRBD2 covers 7 bases. The CDR3 covers 16 residues. In germline, CDR1 is KGHDR, CDR2 SFDVKD. The CDR3 protein is CATSWRGTTSTYTQYF. Written as DNA, the CDR3 is TGTGCCACCAGTTGGAGGGGAACGACTAGCACATATACGCAGTATTTT.

As regards this clonotype: One end of the junction is discordant with germline, which a read error may explain. The J gene is TRBJ1-2, the V gene TRBV29-1; D uncertain. This CDR3 spans 15 amino acids. The V gene's germline CDR1 is SQVTM and CDR2 ANQGSEA. The DNA of the CDR3 is TGCAGCGTTGAAGTATCCGCCGGCGCCTCCTATGGCAACACTTTC. Its translation is CSVEVSAGASYGNTF.

Note on this clonotype: A junction end diverges from the germline sequence, so it may reflect a read error. The chain's CDR3 is CSVGQGRSGANVLTF. DNA for the CDR3: TGCAGCGTGGGACAGGGCCGCTCTGGGGCAAACGTCCTGACTTTC. The chain carries TRBV29-1 and TRBJ2-6, with 9 bases identical to TRBD1. Germline CDR1 and CDR2: SQVTM and ANQGSEA. This CDR3 is 15 amino acids long.

Turning to this clonotype: It is likely a read error, because the conserved phenylalanine at the end of the CDR3 is missing. This chain uses TRBV6-1 with TRBJ2-7; 9 bases match TRBD1. The V gene end was trimmed by 3 bases and the J gene end by 4 bases; junction bases not matched to a gene: 7. Germline lookup yields CDR1 MNHNS and CDR2 SASEGT. The CDR3 is made up of 15 amino acids. This CDR3 reads CASSEGQGYSYEQYL. In DNA, the CDR3 is TGTGCCAGCAGTGAGGGACAGGGTTACTCTTACGAGCAGTACCTC.